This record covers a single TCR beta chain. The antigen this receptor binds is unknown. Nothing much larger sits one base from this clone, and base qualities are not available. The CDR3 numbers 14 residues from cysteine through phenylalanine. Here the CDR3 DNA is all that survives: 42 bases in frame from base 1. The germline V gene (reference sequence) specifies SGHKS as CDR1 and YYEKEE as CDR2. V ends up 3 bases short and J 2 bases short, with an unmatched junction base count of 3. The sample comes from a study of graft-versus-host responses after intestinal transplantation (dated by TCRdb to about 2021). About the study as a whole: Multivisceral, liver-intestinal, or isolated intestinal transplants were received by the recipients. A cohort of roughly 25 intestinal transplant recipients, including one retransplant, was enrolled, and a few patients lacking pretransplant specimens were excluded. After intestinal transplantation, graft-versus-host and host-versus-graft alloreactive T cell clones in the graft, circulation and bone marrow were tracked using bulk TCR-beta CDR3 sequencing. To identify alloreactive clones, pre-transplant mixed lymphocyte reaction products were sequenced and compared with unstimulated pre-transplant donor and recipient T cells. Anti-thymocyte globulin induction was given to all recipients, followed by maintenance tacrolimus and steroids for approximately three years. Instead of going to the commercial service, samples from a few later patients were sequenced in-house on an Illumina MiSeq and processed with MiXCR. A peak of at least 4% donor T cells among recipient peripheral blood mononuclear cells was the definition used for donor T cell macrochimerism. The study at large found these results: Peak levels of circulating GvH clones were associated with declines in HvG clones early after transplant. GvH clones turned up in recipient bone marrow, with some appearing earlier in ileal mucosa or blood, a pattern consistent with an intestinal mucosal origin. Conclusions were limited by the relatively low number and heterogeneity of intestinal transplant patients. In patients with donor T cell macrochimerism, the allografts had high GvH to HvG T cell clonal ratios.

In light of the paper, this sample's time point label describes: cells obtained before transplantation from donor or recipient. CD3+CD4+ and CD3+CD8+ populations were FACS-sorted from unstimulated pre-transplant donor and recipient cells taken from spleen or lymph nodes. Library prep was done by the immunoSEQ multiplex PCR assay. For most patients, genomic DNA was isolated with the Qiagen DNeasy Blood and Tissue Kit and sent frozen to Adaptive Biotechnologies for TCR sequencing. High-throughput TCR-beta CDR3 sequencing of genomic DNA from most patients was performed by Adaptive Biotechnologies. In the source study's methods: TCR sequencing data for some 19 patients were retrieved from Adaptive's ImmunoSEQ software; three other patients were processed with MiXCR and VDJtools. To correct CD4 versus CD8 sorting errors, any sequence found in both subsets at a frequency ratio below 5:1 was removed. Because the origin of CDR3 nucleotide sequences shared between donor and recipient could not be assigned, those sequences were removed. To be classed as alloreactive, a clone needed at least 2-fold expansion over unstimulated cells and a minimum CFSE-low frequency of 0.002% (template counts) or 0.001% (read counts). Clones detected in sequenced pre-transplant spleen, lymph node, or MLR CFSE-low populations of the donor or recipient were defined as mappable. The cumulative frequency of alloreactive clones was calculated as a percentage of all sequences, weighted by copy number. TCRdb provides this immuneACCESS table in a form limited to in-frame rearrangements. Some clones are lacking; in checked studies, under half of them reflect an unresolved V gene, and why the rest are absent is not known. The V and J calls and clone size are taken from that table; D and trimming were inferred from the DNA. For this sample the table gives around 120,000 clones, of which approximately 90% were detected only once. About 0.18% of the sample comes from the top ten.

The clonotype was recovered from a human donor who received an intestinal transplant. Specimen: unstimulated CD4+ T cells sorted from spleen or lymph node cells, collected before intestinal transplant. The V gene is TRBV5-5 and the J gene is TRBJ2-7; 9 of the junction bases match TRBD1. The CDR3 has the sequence CASSWGQGAYEQYF. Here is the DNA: TGTGCCAGCAGCTGGGGACAGGGTGCCTACGAGCAGTACTTC.